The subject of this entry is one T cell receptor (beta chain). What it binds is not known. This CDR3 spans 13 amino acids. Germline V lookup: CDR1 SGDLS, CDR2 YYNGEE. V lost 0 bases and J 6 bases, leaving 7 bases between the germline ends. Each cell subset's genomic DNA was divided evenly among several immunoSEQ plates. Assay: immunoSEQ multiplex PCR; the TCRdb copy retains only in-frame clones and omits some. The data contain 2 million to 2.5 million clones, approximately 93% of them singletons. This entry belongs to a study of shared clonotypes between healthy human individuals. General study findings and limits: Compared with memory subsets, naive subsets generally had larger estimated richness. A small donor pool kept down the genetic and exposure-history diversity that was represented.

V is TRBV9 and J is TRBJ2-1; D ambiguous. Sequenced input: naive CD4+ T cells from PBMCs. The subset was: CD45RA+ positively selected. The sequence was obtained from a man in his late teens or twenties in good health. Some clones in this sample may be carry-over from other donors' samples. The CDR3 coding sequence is TGTGCCAGCAGCGTAGGCACGCCCAATGAGCAGTTCTTC. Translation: CASSVGTPNEQFF.